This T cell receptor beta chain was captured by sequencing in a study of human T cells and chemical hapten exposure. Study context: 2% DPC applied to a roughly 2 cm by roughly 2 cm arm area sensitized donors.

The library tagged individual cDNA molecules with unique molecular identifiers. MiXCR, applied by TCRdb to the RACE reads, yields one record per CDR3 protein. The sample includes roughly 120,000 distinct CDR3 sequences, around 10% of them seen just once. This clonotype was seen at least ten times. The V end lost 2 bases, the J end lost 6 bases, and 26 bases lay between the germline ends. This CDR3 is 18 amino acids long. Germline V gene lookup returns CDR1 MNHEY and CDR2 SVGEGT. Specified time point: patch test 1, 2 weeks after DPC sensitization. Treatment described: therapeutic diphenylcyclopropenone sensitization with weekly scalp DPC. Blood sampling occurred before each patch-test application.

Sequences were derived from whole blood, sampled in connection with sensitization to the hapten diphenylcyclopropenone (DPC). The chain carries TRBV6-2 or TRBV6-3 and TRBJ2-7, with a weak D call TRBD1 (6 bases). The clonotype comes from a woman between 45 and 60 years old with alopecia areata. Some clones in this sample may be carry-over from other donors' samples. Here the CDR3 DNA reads TGTGCCAGCAGTTACCCCTTCAACAGGGAGCTTCCCCTTACCGAGCAGTACTTC. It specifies CASSYPFNRELPLTEQYF.